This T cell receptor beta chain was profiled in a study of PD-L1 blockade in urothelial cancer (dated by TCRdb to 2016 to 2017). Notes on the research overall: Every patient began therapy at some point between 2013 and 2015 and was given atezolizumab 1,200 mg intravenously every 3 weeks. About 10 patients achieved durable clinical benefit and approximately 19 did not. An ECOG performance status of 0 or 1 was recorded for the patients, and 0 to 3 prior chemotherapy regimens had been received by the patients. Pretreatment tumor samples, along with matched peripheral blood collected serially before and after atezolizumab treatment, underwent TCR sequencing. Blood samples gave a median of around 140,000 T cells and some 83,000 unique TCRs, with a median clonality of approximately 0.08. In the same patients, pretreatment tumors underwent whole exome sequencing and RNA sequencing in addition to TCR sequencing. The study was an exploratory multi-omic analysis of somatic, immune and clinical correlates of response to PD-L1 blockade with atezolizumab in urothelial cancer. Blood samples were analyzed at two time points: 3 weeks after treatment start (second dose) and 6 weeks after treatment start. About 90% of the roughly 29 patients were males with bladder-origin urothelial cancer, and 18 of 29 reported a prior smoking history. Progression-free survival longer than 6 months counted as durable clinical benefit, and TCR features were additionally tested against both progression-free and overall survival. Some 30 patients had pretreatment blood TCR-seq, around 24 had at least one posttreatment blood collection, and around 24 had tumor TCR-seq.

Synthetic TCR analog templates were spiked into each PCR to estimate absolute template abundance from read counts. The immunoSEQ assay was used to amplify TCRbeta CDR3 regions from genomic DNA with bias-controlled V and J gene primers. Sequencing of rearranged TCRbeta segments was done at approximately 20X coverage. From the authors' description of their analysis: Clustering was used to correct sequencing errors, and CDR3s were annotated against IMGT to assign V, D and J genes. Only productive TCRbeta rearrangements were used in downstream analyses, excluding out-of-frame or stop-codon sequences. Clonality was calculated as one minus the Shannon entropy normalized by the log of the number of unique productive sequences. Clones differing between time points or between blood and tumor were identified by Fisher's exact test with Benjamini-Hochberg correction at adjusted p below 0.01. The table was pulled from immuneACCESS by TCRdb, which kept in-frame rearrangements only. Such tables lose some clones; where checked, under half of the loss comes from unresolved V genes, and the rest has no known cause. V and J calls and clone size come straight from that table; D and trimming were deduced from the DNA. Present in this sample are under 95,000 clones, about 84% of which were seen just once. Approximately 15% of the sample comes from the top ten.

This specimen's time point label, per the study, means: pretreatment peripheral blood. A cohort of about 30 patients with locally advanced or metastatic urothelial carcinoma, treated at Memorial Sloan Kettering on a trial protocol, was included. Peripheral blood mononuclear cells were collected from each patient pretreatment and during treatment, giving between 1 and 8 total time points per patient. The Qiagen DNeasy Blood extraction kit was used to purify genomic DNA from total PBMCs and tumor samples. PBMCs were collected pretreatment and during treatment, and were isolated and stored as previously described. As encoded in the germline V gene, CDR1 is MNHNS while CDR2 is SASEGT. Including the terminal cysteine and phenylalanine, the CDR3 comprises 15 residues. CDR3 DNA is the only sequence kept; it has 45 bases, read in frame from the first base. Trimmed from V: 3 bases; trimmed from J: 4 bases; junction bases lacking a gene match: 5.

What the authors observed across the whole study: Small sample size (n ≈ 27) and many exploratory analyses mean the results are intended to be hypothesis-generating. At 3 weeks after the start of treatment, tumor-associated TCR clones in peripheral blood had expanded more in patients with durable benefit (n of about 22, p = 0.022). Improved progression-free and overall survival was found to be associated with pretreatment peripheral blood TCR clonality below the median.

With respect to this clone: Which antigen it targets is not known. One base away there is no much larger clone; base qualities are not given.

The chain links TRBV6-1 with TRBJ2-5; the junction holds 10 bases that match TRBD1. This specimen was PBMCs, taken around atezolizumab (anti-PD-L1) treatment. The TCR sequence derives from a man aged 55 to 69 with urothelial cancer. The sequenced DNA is TGTGCCAGCAGTGAGGGACAGGGGTGGAGAGAGACCCAGTACTTC. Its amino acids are CASSEGQGWRETQYF.